Here is one T cell receptor beta chain with its context. This entry belongs to a study of blood T cell repertoires in COVID-19. Across the study: T cells, B-cell-depleted T cells, or PBMCs provided the cDNA or gDNA that served as material.

How the authors handled the data: Quantification of nucleated cells was approximated via reference gene primer amplification. Data came from immunoSEQ multiplex PCR; TCRdb stores just in-frame clones and leaves some out. The V and J calls and the clone size are those of that table, but D and trimming were determined from the DNA. The table records 48,000 or so clones, more than 70% of them present only once. The sequencing input was peripheral blood. The receptor was derived from a woman aged 55-69 years with acute or convalescent COVID-19.

CDR3 coding DNA: TGTGCCACCAGCAGTGCAGGACTAGCCACAGATACGCAGTATTTT. Its protein product is CATSSAGLATDTQYF. The chain employs TRBV15 and TRBJ2-3; 8 nucleotides line up with TRBD2. V dropped 3 bases and J dropped 2; count of bases not matched to a gene: 4. The CDR3 has 15 amino acids. CDR1 is LNHNV and CDR2 is YYDKDF in the germline V gene (reference sequence).